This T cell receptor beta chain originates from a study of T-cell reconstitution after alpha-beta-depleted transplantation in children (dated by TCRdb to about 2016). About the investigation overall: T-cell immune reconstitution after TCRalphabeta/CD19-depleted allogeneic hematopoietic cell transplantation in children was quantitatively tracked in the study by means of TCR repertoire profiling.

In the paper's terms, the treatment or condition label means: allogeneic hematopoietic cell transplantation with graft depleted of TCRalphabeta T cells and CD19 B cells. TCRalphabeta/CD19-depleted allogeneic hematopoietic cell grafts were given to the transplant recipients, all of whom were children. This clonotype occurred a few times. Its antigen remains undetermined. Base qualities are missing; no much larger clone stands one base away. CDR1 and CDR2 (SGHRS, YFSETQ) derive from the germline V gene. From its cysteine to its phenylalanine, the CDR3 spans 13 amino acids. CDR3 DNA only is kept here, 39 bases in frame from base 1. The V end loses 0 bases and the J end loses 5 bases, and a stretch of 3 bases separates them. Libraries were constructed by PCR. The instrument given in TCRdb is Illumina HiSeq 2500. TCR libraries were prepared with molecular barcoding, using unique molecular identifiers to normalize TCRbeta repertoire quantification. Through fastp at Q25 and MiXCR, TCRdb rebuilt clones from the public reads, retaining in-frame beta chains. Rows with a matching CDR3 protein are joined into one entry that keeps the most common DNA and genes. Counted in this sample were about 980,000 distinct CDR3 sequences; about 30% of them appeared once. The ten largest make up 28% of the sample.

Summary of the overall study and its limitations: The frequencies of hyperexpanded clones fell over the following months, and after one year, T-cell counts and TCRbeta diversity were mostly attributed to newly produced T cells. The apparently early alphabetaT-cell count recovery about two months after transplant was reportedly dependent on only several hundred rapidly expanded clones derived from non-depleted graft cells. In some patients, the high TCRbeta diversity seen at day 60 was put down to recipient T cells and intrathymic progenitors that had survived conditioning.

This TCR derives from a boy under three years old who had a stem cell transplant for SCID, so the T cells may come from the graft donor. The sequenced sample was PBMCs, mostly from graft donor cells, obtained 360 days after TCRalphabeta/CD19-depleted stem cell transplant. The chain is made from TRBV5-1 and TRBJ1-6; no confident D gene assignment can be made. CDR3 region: CASSLENNSPLHF. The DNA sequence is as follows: TGCGCCAGCAGCTTGGAAAATAATTCACCCCTCCACTTT. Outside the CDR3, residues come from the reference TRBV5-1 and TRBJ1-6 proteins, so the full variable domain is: KAGVTQTPRYLIKTRGQQVTLSCSPISGHRSVSWYQQTPGQGLQFLFEYFSETQRNKGNFPGRFSGRQFSNSRSEMNVSTLELGDSALYLCASSLENNSPLHFGNGTRLTVT.